The clone carrying this TCR beta chain was picked up one time. Its antigen is not known. The source of the sample is a study of cytomegalovirus exposure and HLA in healthy donors. Study results and limitations: According to reports, the classifier identified cytomegalovirus status with high specificity and sensitivity.

PCR involved 60 Vbeta and 13 Jbeta primers. The table came from immunoSEQ multiplex PCR; TCRdb's copy has only in-frame clones and leaves some out. The sample carries 55,000 to 70,000 clones, 60% to 70% recorded once. Germline lookup yields CDR1 ENHRY and CDR2 SYGVKD. V was pared by 4 bases and J by 1 base, with 11 bases between. The CDR3 covers 14 residues. The clonotype comes from a man aged 35 to 55 in good health and CMV-seropositive. The rearrangement uses TRBV10-3 and TRBJ2-7, with D possibly being TRBD2 (5 bases). The sequencing sample was made of PBMCs. The CDR3 region has the DNA TGTGCCATCAGTGGGGTGGAGGCTTCCTACGAGCAGTACTTC. The encoded protein is CAISGVEASYEQYF.